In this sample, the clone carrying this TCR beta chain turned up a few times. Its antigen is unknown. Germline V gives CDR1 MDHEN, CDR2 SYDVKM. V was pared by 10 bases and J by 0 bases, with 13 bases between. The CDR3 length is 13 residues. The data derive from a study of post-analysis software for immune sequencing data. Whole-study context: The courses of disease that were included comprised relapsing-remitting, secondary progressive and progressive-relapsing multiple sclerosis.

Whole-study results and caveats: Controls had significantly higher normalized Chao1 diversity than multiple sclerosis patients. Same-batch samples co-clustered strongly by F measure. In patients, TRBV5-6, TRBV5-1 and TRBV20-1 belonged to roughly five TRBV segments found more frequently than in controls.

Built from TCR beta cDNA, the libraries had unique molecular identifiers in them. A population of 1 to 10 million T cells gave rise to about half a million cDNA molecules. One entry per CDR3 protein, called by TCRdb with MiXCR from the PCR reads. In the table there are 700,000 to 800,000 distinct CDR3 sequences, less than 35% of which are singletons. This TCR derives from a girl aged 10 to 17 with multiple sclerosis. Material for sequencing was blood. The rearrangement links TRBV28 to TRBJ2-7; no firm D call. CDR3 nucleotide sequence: TGTGCCACCCGCCCCCCGAACTCCTACGAGCAGTACTTC. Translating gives CATRPPNSYEQYF.